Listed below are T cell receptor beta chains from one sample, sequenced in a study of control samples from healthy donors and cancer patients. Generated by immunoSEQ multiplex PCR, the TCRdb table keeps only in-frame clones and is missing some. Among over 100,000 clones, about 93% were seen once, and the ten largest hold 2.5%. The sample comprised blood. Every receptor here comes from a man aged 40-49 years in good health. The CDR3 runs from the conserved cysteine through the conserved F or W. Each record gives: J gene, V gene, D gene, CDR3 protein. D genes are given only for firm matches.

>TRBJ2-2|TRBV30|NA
CALETGELFF
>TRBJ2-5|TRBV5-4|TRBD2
CASSISGTTKETQYF
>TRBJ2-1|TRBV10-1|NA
CASSESPRLGNEQFF
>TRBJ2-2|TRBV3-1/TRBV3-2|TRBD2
CASTLALGGGTGELFF
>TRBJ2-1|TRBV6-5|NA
CASTQVNEQFF
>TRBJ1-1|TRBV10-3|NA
CAISEWPREAFF
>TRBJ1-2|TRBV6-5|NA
CASRVAYGYTF
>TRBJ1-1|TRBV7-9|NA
CASSSYRDKTDTEAFF
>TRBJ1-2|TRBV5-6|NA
CASSLTGSLNYGYTF
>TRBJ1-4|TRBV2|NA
CASSPQNEKLFF
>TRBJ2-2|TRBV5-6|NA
CASSWGHSTGELFF
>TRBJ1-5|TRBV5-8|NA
CAAEPVGGEYSNQPQHF
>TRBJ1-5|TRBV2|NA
CASSITGSQPQHF
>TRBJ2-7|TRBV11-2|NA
CASSPLARSSRYEQYF
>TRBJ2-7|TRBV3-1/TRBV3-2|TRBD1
CASSARDRAHEQYF
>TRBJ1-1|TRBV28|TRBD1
CASGPRGREAFF
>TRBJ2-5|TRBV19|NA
CASSRGAQETQYF
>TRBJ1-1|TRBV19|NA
CASSIGPRTEAFF
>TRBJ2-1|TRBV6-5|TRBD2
CASSYSGRGSYNEQFF
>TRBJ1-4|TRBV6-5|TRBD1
CASQGQGAFGKLFF
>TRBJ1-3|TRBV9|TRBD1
CASSATGGLHSGNTIYF
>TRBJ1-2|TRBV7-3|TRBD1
CASSPGQGRGYTF
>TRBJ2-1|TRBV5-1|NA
CASSLGSTYNEQFF
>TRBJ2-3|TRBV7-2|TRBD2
CASSLQAGGTDTQYF
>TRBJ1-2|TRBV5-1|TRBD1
CASSTQTGNYGYTF
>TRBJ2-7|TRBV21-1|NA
CATQDGYSYEQYF
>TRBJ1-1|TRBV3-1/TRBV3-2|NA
CASSQEPGGTEAFF
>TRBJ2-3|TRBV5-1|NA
CASSLSREAQYF
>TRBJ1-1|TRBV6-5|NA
CASSKRGGLNTEAFF
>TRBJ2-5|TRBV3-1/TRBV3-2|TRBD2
CASSQPFARGETQYF
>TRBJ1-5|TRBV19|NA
CASSIVISNQPQHF
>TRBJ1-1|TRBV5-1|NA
CASSLIGNTEAFF
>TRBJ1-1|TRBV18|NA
CASSPGTGNTEAFF
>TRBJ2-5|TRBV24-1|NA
CATSGGGGIQETQYF
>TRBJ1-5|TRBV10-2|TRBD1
CASTDRGRNQPQHF
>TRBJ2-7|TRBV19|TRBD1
CASSLGTGYYEQYF
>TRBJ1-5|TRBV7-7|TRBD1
CASTLLLDRGDQPQHF
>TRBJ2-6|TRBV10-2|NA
CASSEVPGGNRANVLTF
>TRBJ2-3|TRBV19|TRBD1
CATKLRDRVTDTQYF
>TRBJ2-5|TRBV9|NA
CASSEGAGRETQYF
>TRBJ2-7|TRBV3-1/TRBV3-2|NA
CASSYSYEQYF
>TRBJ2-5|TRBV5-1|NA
CASSFGLVQETQYF
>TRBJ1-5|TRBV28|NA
CASSLFGPGGNQPQHF
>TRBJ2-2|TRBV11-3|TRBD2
CASSPLARGVTGELFF
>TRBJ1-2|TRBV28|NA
CASSLADMGYTF
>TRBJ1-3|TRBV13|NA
CASSSTGSGTIYF
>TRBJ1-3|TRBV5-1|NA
CASKIAGDPGNTIYF
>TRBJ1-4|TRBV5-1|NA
CASSLQPGGLNEKLFF
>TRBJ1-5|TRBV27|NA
CASSLRMTREPQHF
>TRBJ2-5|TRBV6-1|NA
CASSEGALAVQYQETQYF
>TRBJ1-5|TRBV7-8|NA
CASSLSRNQPQHF
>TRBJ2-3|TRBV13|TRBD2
CASSATSGGTDTQYF
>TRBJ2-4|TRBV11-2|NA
CASSLAGRIEIAKNIQYF